This T cell receptor (beta chain) originates from a study of vaccination and CD4 T cells after COVID-19. This clonotype was observed a few times. Its specificity is not known. Trimming left V 3 bases short and J 0 bases short, with 24 bases between. CDR1 and CDR2 from the germline V gene are DFQATT and SNEGSKA (reference sequence). The CDR3 covers 19 residues. The Oncomine TCR Beta short-read assay sequenced DNA from cultured CD4+ T cells. TCRdb reprocessed the PCR reads with MiXCR, giving one entry per CDR3 protein. The table has about 18,000 distinct CDR3 sequences, 54% seen once. Treatment reported: roughly nine-day PBMC culture with coronavirus spike peptide pools or control peptides (ViraFEST assay).

Material for sequencing was CD4+ T cells from blood, cultured in vitro. The receptor was derived from a human donor who had recovered from COVID-19. The V gene is TRBV20-1, the J gene TRBJ1-3; D unclear. CDR3 coding DNA: TGCAGTGCTAGGCCTCCCAGGTCCAGTTTCCCTTTCTCTGGAAACACCATATATTTT. It specifies CSARPPRSSFPFSGNTIYF.